This T cell receptor (beta chain) was identified in a study of cytomegalovirus exposure and HLA in healthy donors listed by TCRdb under 2017. Context from the whole study: An earlier analysis of approximately 640 of the donors reported about 290 Gb of sequence data and more than 90 million unique TCR beta sequences from about 200 million T cells. Typing coverage differed by locus: A, B, C, DRB1 and DQB1 were typed in about 629-640 donors, DQA1 in 500 to 550, DPA1 in around 610, and DPB1 in just under 480. A later analysis re-analyzed previously published TCR beta repertoires from hundreds of donors and added high-resolution HLA genotyping to study TCR occurrence patterns. In a later genetic analysis, genome-wide SNP genotypes for about 55% of the roughly 700 donors were used, and that subset was treated as a discovery cohort. An early release that covered several hundred HLA-typed donors contained approximately 300 gigabases of sequencing data and around 85 million unique TCR sequences. To predict cytomegalovirus infection status, the study brought together high-throughput TCR immunosequencing, statistical association of individual TCRs with disease status, and machine learning. Rather than drawing on any new phenotypic data, the later analysis identified candidate immune exposures from TCR beta sequences and the way those sequences occurred across donors. A separate validation cohort of more than 100 different subjects was used in addition to the roughly 720-subject first cohort. The study aimed to test whether cataloging public T cell receptors could reveal signatures of past pathogen exposure. To decide whether each TCR beta V gene segment behaved as functional or pseudogenic, an earlier analysis of over 500 of the donors relied on high-throughput TCR beta sequencing. Every discovery cohort repertoire had been produced on one sequencing platform. Both class I and class II loci were covered by HLA typing, at four-digit resolution. On average, 235,054 unique TCR beta nucleotide sequences were sequenced per donor among some 430 genotyped donors of the cohort, with about 19% of those sequences being non-productive. Donor age, sex, ethnicity and CMV serostatus were collected together with the repertoire data. Of the approximately 400 genotyped donors, about 80% fell in the genetic ancestry cluster associated with self-reported Caucasian donors. Five DR-DQ haplotypes were handled as single units for association and clustering because linkage in the cohort was strong. Using immunosequencing, the study profiled T cell repertoires from around 680 subjects and related those repertoires to cytomegalovirus serostatus. What the study reported, not specific to this receptor: Some IMGT-functional V segments, including TRBV6-2 and TRBV6-3, could not be distinguished by the 87-base-pair reads and were therefore excluded. In a later analysis, the rate of TCR association differed among HLA loci, with DRB1 alleles having the most associated TCRs and HLA-C alleles having the fewest. Linkage disequilibrium might explain the correlated functional status among segregating V segments, but an unknown experimental factor could not be ruled out. Sequencing depth was assumed to be roughly uniform across donors in the presence/absence analyses, though that assumption may not hold. The only immune exposure information available for the cohort was CMV serostatus. Only TCR beta chains were sequenced in this cohort, and the absence of alpha or paired-chain data limited detectable features. It was suggested by the authors that the approach could potentially be generalized to other disease states and immunological phenotypes. Because HLA typing was missing for some donors at each locus, association tests included only the typed subset. In the study, around 160 TCR beta chains were listed as associated with cytomegalovirus. A few of the identified cytomegalovirus-associated TCR beta chains were confirmed in vitro to be specific for cytomegalovirus antigens. When HLA alleles, especially DR and DQ, strongly co-occurred, TCR associations were difficult to assign to individual alleles. Most TCR sequences were observed very rarely across donors, whereas some public TCRs were present in many individuals. According to a later analysis, parvovirus B19, influenza, CMV and Epstein-Barr virus appeared linked to several top co-occurrence clusters. Specific HLA alleles were associated with roughly 17,000 TCR beta sequences at a false discovery rate of 0.05 in a later analysis. In an earlier analysis of 587 of the donors, most TCR beta V segments appeared in productive rearrangements about 87% or about 30% of the time, broadly matching IMGT annotations. In a later genetic analysis, a missense DCLRE1C variant was associated with V-gene and J-gene trimming of TCR beta chains, and the association was replicated in an independent cohort. According to a later analysis, most CMV-associated TCR beta chains appeared to be HLA-restricted, and the HLA associations seemed to be driven largely by CMV exposure. A cluster of highly shared sequence variants was judged likely to represent a technical artifact of the sequencing pipeline. In a later genetic analysis, fewer N-insertions in productive TCRs were reported among donors in an Asian-associated ancestry cluster than the roughly 640-donor mean. Because counts were too low, fewer than 20 rarely observed V segments, including chromosome 9 orphons, were excluded from the earlier analysis of around 590 of the donors. Cytomegalovirus status was reported to be diagnosed by the classifier with high specificity and sensitivity in both the original and validation cohorts. In a later analysis, HLA-associated TCR beta chains showed more clonal expansion and lower generation probabilities than non-associated chains that were equally common. A further reported finding was that TCR beta sequences accurately predicted the HLA-A and HLA-B alleles for most subjects in the first cohort.

The cohort consisted of 600 to 700 healthy bone marrow donors. All cohort members were sampled while nominally healthy, although unrecorded immune exposures were likely present. The donor was CMV seronegative and belonged to the group of over 350 seronegative cohort members. Every donor gave a peripheral blood sample, and the peripheral blood mononuclear cells from that sample were used for TCR beta sequencing. Genomic DNA extraction from the blood cell samples was performed with the Qiagen DNeasy Blood Extraction Kit. A word on this clone: No antigen is known for it. Base-call qualities are not available, and no considerably larger clone is one nucleotide away.

The library was generated by the immunoSEQ multiplex PCR assay. A mixture of 60 forward primers for TCR Vbeta segments and 13 reverse primers for TCR Jbeta segments was used in the multiplex PCR. A multiplex PCR assay on genomic DNA amplified the CDR3 region of rearranged TCR beta genes. Amplified TCR beta libraries were sequenced as 87-base-pair reads on the Illumina HiSeq System. The authors processed their data as follows. A later analysis tallied approximately 87 million unique TCR beta chains across the 610 or so repertoires, and about 10 million of those chains were shared by two or more donors. A nearest-neighbor algorithm error-corrected the raw reads and collapsed the reads into unique sequences, merging closely related sequences to remove PCR and sequencing errors. CDR3 sequences were aligned to IMGT reference sequences to assign V, D and J gene segments. Each retained sequence needed at least a six-nucleotide match to both a V gene segment and a J gene segment. A rearrangement was called productive if the CDR3 had no stop codons and remained in frame with V and J, and every other rearrangement was called non-productive. CDR3 was defined by IMGT convention, running from the second conserved V-encoded cysteine to the conserved J-encoded phenylalanine. The earlier analysis of about 560 of the donors excluded any sequence lacking an unambiguous match to a single V gene segment. In an earlier analysis of approximately 550 of the donors, V segments were called functional above 56.7% productive rearrangements and were called segregating when the between-donor standard deviation exceeded 5%. A statistical classification framework was developed to diagnose cytomegalovirus status using the catalog of TCR beta chain sequences. V and J gene assignment, in a later analysis, came from comparing TCR nucleotide sequences with IMGT/GENE-DB human TR gene sequences. Using the TCRdist pipeline, a later analysis assigned CDR3 sequences along with most-parsimonious VDJ recombination scenarios. In a later analysis, each TCR beta chain was defined by its CDR3 amino acid sequence together with its V-gene family, and reads without a unique V-gene family were excluded. In a later analysis, 450 to 600 highly shared, low-generation-probability nucleotide sequences were removed to address suspected cross-contamination and a sequencing artifact. A later analysis calculated a clonal expansion index for each public chain from normalized within-repertoire ranks of inferred template counts. In a later analysis, generation probabilities were computed using a VDJ recombination model fitted to out-of-frame rearrangements, and the results were checked against IGoR. In a later analysis, hypergeometric tests were used to score TCR-TCR, TCR-HLA and TCR-CMV co-occurrence, with a repertoire-size bias correction applied to TCR pairs. False discovery rates were estimated in a later analysis by permuting HLA or CMV assignments 20 times. In a later analysis, co-occurring TCRs were grouped using DBSCAN, with TCRdist sequence similarity added in when clustering inside HLA-allele-positive subsets. Co-occurrence clustering excluded repertoires with fewer than 30,000 or more than 120,000 public chains, plus five with anomalous nucleotide sharing. TCRdb carries this immuneACCESS record with in-frame sequences only. Its versions omit some clonotypes, under half of them owing to an unresolved V gene in the studies checked, with the rest unexplained. V, J and clone size were drawn from that table, and D and trimming were deduced from the DNA. Here the sample has approximately 190,000 clones; more than 65% occur a single time. The ten largest clonotypes hold around 3.9% of the sample.

The germline V gene gives CDR1 as SGHTA and CDR2 as FQGNSA. Ends trimmed: V by 5 bases, J by 0 bases; bases unmatched to a gene: 15. The CDR3 runs 19 residues from the cysteine to the phenylalanine. The read is trimmed to its CDR3 DNA, 57 bases read in frame from base 1. The chain uses TRBV7-2 and TRBJ2-3; 9 central nucleotides agree with TRBD2. Sequenced material: PBMCs. The clonotype was recovered from a man between 45 and 60 years old in good health and CMV-seronegative. The CDR3 region reads CASSRGRASGTTSTDTQYF. The nucleotide sequence is TGTGCCAGCAGCCGCGGACGGGCTAGCGGGACGACTAGCACAGATACGCAGTATTTT.